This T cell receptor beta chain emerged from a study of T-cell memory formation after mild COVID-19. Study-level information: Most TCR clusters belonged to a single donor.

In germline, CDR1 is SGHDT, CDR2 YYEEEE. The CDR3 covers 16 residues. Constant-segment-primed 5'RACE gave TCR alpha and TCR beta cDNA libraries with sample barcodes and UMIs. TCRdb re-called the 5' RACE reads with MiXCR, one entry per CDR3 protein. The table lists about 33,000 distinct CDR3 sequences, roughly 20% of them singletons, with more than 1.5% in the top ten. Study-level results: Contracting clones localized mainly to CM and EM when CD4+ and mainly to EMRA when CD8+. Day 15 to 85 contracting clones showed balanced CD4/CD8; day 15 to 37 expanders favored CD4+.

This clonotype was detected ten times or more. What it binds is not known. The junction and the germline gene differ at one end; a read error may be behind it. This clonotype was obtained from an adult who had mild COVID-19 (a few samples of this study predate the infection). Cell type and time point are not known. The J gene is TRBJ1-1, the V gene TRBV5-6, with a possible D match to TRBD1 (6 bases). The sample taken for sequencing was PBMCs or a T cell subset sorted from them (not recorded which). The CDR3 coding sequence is TGTGCCACCAGCCTGAGGGGGGCCGCCAGGAACACTGAAGCTTTCTTT. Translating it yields CATSLRGAARNTEAFF.